This T cell receptor (beta chain) was identified during a study of cytomegalovirus exposure and HLA in healthy donors. Per the germline V gene, CDR1 is SGHTA and CDR2 is FQGNSA. The V end was cut by 1 base, the J end by 7 bases, with 14 bases between. CDR3 length: 14 residues. Data came from immunoSEQ multiplex PCR; TCRdb stores just in-frame clones and leaves some out. The data hold over 200,000 clones, with about 92% observed a single time. This TCR derives from a woman in her 30s in good health and CMV-seronegative. The rearrangement joins TRBV7-2 to TRBJ2-7; TRBD2 might be the D (7 bases). Specimen: PBMCs. CDR3 sequence (DNA): TGTGCCAGCAGCTTAGGGGGGGGCGCGGGAGAGCAGTACTTC. This codes for CASSLGGGAGEQYF.